These 32 T cell receptor beta chains originate from one sample sequenced in a study of T cell repertoires in cytomegalovirus infection. In TCRdb, the reads were re-called with MiXCR into one record per CDR3 protein. The sample holds fewer than 550,000 distinct CDR3 sequences, approximately 10% seen once. Input material: PBMCs. Source of these receptors: a human donor in good health (CMV status not recorded). Some clones in this sample may be carry-over from other donors' samples.

The rearrangement joins TRBV4-2 to TRBJ2-3; 15 bases map to TRBD2. With V trimmed by 3 bases and J by 0 bases, 4 bases remained unmatched. Per the germline V gene, CDR1 is LGHNA and CDR2 is YNFKEQ. The CDR3 contains 18 residues. This CDR3 reads CASSHGLAGGPSTDTQYF. For the CDR3, the DNA is TGTGCCAGCAGCCACGGACTAGCGGGAGGGCCGAGCACAGATACGCAGTATTTT.

A few counts support this clonotype. An end of the junction differs from the germline gene, which may be a read error. The rearrangement links TRBV6-5 to TRBJ1-2; perhaps TRBD1 as D (5 bases). Germline V lookup: CDR1 MNHEY, CDR2 SVGAGI. The CDR3 runs 13 residues. CDR3 DNA sequence: TGTGCCAGTAGTTTAGGGGTACAGTATGGCTACACCTTC. It yields the protein CASSLGVQYGYTF.

This clonotype was counted many times. V usage is TRBV2 and J usage is TRBJ2-1; 7 bases line up with TRBD1. The CDR3 consists of 13 residues. In germline, CDR1 is SNHLY, CDR2 FYNNEI. The junction had 3 bases not matched to a gene; V was cut back by 7 bases and J by 3 bases. CDR3 in DNA: TGTGCCAGCACCAGGGACAGCTACAATGAGCAGTTCTTC. As protein: CASTRDSYNEQFF.

The rearrangement joins TRBV4-2 to TRBJ2-7; 8 positions agree with TRBD2. Per the germline V gene, CDR1 is LGHNA and CDR2 is YNFKEQ. CDR3 size: 17 residues. With 0 bases clipped from V and 3 bases from J, the junction kept 10 bases outside the gene matches. CDR3 in amino acids: CASSQDLSGLDIYEQYF. DNA of the CDR3: TGTGCCAGCAGCCAAGATCTGTCGGGACTAGATATCTACGAGCAGTACTTC.

There are many counts of this clonotype. The rearrangement uses TRBV11-2 and TRBJ1-2; 8 bases align to TRBD1. Germline CDR1 is SGHAT and CDR2 is FQNNGV. V was pared by 2 bases and J by 0 bases, with 11 bases of the junction left unmatched. This CDR3 spans 18 amino acids. The CDR3 DNA reads as TGTGCCAGCAGCTTATCGTCAGGGGGCGCTTCAACTAACTATGGCTACACCTTC. This gives the protein CASSLSSGGASTNYGYTF.

Regarding this clonotype: Without the conserved terminal phenylalanine or tryptophan, this CDR3 likely stems from a read error. V gene TRBV5-3 combines with J gene TRBJ1-1; 7 nucleotides line up with TRBD1. TRBV5-3 counts as an open reading frame of uncertain function. CDR3 size: 14 residues. CDR3 protein: CDSSLGQDYTEAFY. CDR3 DNA sequence: TGTGACAGCAGCCTCGGACAGGACTACACTGAAGCTTTCTAT.

This clonotype was recorded a few times. The chain employs TRBV3-1 and TRBJ2-3; D unclear. The CDR3 covers 15 residues. CDR1 is LGHDT, CDR2 YNNKEL, per germline (reference sequence). V lost 1 base and J 1 base, leaving 9 bases between the germline ends. The CDR3: CASSQGSSGTDTQYF. The CDR3 bases are TGTGCCAGCAGCCAAGGTTCCAGCGGCACAGATACGCAGTATTTT.

In this sample, this clonotype turned up many times. This chain uses TRBV12-3 or TRBV12-4 with TRBJ1-1; the D gene is possibly TRBD1 (5 bases). Deletions cut 7 bases from V and 4 bases from J, with 16 bases between. The length of the CDR3 is 14 residues. The CDR3 nucleotides are TGTGCCAGCACCTCATGGGCAGGGAGCACTGAAGCTTTCTTT. Its protein product is CASTSWAGSTEAFF.

This chain connects TRBV6-2 or TRBV6-3 to TRBJ2-5; TRBD2 matches at 14 bases. Germline-derived CDR1 and CDR2 are MNHEY and SVGEGT. The CDR3 totals 18 residues. With 2 bases clipped from V and 5 bases from J, the junction kept 10 bases outside the gene matches. Here the CDR3 reads CASSYPRGTSGSTETQYF. The CDR3 bases are TGTGCCAGCAGTTACCCAAGAGGGACTAGCGGGAGTACCGAGACCCAGTACTTC.

This clonotype has ten or more counts. This sequence joins TRBV24-1 and TRBJ1-1; a weak D match, TRBD1 (6 bases). The V gene's germline CDR1 is KGHDR and CDR2 SFDVKD. V dropped 9 bases and J dropped 4 bases, with 14 bases sitting between them. The CDR3 sequence is 13 residues long. CDR3 coding DNA: TGTGCCACCTTAGGCTGGGGGGCCACTGAAGCTTTCTTT. This codes for CATLGWGATEAFF.

The rearrangement uses TRBV3-1 and TRBJ2-2, with no clear D. Trimming cost V 4 bases and J 5 bases, with 8 bases left between them. Germline V CDR1 and CDR2: LGHDT, YNNKEL (reference sequence). The CDR3 contains 13 residues. The CDR3 region is CASSPWLTGELFF. CDR3 DNA: TGTGCCAGCAGCCCCTGGCTAACCGGGGAGCTGTTTTTT.

This clonotype was seen many times. This rearrangement joins TRBV7-8 to TRBJ2-7, with 8 bases aligning to TRBD2. J was trimmed by 4 bases and V by 3 bases; bases with no gene match: 8. The germline gives CDR1 SGHVS, CDR2 FQNEAQ. CDR3 length equals 15 residues. The CDR3 loop is CASSLGRGGRYEQYF. CDR3 nucleotides: TGTGCCAGCAGCTTGGGTCGCGGCGGGAGGTACGAGCAGTACTTC.

This clonotype was seen a few times. The chain carries TRBV20-1 and TRBJ2-7, with D possibly being TRBD1 or TRBD2 (5 bases each). This CDR3 comprises 13 residues. Germline V gene lookup returns CDR1 DFQATT and CDR2 SNEGSKA (reference sequence). The V end lost 6 bases, the J end lost 2 bases, and 14 bases lay between the germline ends. CDR3 region: CSARAQGPYEQYF. For the CDR3, the DNA is TGCAGTGCCAGGGCCCAGGGACCCTACGAGCAGTACTTC.

This clonotype was counted ten times or more. V is TRBV6-1 and J is TRBJ2-7; tentative D call: TRBD2 (6 bases). The CDR3 is 12 amino acids. Germline V gives CDR1 MNHNS, CDR2 SASEGT. V shed 10 bases and J shed 4 bases, with 14 bases lying between them. CDR3 in DNA: TGTGCCACTTCGGCGGCGGGATACGAGCAGTACTTC. Encoded protein: CATSAAGYEQYF.

This clonotype was picked up many times. This chain joins TRBV10-3 and TRBJ1-1; D gene unclear. Trimming shortened V by 0 bases and J by 1 base, and 9 bases separated the two germline ends. Germline V gene lookup returns CDR1 ENHRY and CDR2 SYGVKD. The CDR3 sequence is 15 residues long. The CDR3 DNA reads TGTGCCATCAGTGAGTCGTTCCGATCGAACACTGAAGCTTTCTTT. It codes for CAISESFRSNTEAFF.

This clonotype was found many times. The chain joins TRBV7-8 to TRBJ2-5, with TRBD2 matching over 9 bases. This CDR3 spans 18 amino acids. V gave up 2 bases and J gave up 1 base; unmatched junction bases: 11. Germline values: CDR1 SGHVS, CDR2 FQNEAQ. Written as DNA, the CDR3 is TGTGCCAGCAGCTTAAAATGGCGGGAGGGGGGGGGCCAAGAGACCCAGTACTTC. Translating gives CASSLKWREGGGQETQYF.

This clonotype came up a few times. The junction and the germline gene differ at one end; a read error may be behind it. This CDR3 reads CSVEGSERGVYEQYF. CDR3 DNA sequence: TGCAGCGTCGAAGGGTCCGAACGGGGGGTCTACGAGCAGTACTTC. The chain is built from TRBV29-1 and TRBJ2-7; 7 bases line up with TRBD2. From germline, CDR1 is SQVTM and CDR2 ANQGSEA. This CDR3 spans 15 amino acids.

This clonotype has at least ten counts. The rearrangement joins TRBV28 to TRBJ2-7, with TRBD1 matching over 7 bases. The CDR3 is 14 amino acids. The junction had 8 bases not matched to a gene; V was cut back by 7 bases and J by 2 bases. The germline V gene has CDR1 MDHEN and CDR2 SYDVKM. Here the CDR3 reads CASTSAGTAYEQYF. For the CDR3, the DNA is TGTGCCAGCACCTCAGCTGGGACAGCCTACGAGCAGTACTTC. Drawing the rest from reference TRBV28 and TRBJ2-7, the complete variable domain is DVKVTQSSRYLVKRTGEKVFLECVQDMDHENMFWYRQDPGLGLRLIYFSYDVKMKEKGDIPEGYSVSREKKERFSLILESASTNQTSMYLCASTSAGTAYEQYFGPGTRLTVT.

This clonotype appeared many times. The V gene is TRBV7-9, the J gene TRBJ2-7, with a tentative D call TRBD1 (5 bases). CDR3 size: 15 residues. The germline V and J ends were trimmed by 6 bases and 0 bases, with 15 bases remaining between them. Germline assignment: CDR1 SEHNR and CDR2 FQNEAQ (reference sequence). In DNA, the CDR3 is TGTGCCAGCAGGGCGCAAAGGGGTTCCTCCTACGAGCAGTACTTC. Translation gives CASRAQRGSSYEQYF. The full variable domain, rest sourced from reference TRBV7-9 and TRBJ2-7, is DTGVSQNPRHKITKRGQNVTFRCDPISEHNRLYWYRQTLGQGPEFLTYFQNEAQLEKSRLLSDRFSAERPKGSFSTLEIQRTEQGDSAMYLCASRAQRGSSYEQYFGPGTRLTVT.

This clonotype was detected only once. CDR3 sequence reads: CASSSDSTYEQYF. The CDR3 DNA reads as TGTGCCAGTAGTTCGGACAGCACCTACGAGCAGTACTTC. V is TRBV19 and J is TRBJ2-7, with a weak D call TRBD1 (6 bases). Germline-derived CDR1 and CDR2 are LNHDA and SQIVND (reference sequence). CDR3 length: 13 residues. Trimming took 5 bases from V and 2 from J, leaving 10 bases between them. The full variable domain, completed using reference TRBV19 and TRBJ2-7, is DGGITQSPKYLFRKEGQNVTLSCEQNLNHDAMYWYRQDPGQGLRLIYYSQIVNDFQKGDIAEGYSVSREKKESFPLTVTSAQKNPTAFYLCASSSDSTYEQYFGPGTRLTVT.

This clonotype was seen repeatedly, ten times or more. The chain couples TRBV2 to TRBJ2-4; D possibly uses TRBD1 or TRBD2 (5 bases each). Germline V gives CDR1 SNHLY, CDR2 FYNNEI. The CDR3 runs 15 residues. V dropped 8 bases and J dropped 0 bases, with 14 bases sitting between them. The CDR3 sequence: CASAITGLAKNIQYF. The CDR3 coding sequence is TGTGCCAGCGCTATTACAGGACTAGCCAAAAACATTCAGTACTTC.

This clonotype has a count of ten or more. This chain links TRBV6-1 with TRBJ1-1, with D possibly TRBD1 on 5 matching bases. Trimming shortened V by 0 bases and J by 5 bases, and 16 bases separated the two germline ends. CDR1 MNHNS and CDR2 SASEGT come from the germline V gene. There are 16 residues in the CDR3. The chain's CDR3 is CASSEAGTLGRTEAFF. CDR3 nucleotide sequence: TGTGCCAGCAGTGAAGCGGGCACGCTGGGACGAACTGAAGCTTTCTTT.

On this clonotype: This may arise from a read error, as a much more abundant clone is one base away. The chain joins TRBV7-8 to TRBJ2-1, with D possibly TRBD1 on 5 matching bases. Germline V lookup: CDR1 SGHVS, CDR2 FQNEAQ. The CDR3 has 14 residues. CDR3 sequence: CASSFSQGMDEQSF. The CDR3 DNA is TGTGCCAGCAGCTTTTCCCAGGGTATGGATGAGCAGTCCTTC.

This clonotype was seen a handful of times. This chain connects TRBV2 to TRBJ2-7, with D uncertain. The germline V gene has CDR1 SNHLY and CDR2 FYNNEI. V lost 2 bases to trimming and J lost 1 base, with 9 bases between them. The CDR3 has 14 residues. CDR3 nucleotide sequence: TGTGCCAGCAGTGAATATTCATGGTCCTACGAGCAGTACTTC. It encodes CASSEYSWSYEQYF.

The chain recombines TRBV6-6 with TRBJ2-5; 8 nucleotides line up with TRBD2. Germline V gene sequence: CDR1 MNHNY, CDR2 SVGAGI (reference sequence). The ends lost 0 bases at V and 5 bases at J; junction bases unmatched: 11. The CDR3 length is 17 residues. This CDR3 is CASSYSGLAGEKETQYF. The CDR3 DNA reads as TGTGCCAGCAGTTACTCGGGGCTAGCGGGCGAAAAGGAGACCCAGTACTTC.

This clonotype came up many times. V and J are TRBV20-1 and TRBJ2-6; D is unresolved. The CDR3 consists of 15 residues. In germline, CDR1 is DFQATT, CDR2 SNEGSKA (reference sequence). V lost 2 bases and J 2 bases, leaving 10 bases between the germline ends. Written as DNA, the CDR3 is TGCAGTGCTAGATTGGCGTCCCCTGGGGCCAACGTCCTGACTTTC. Its translation is CSARLASPGANVLTF.

This clonotype was detected many times. The rearrangement joins TRBV7-2 to TRBJ2-6, with D possibly matching TRBD1 (7 bases). The V gene lost 7 bases and the J gene lost 4 bases, with 14 bases spanning the gap. Germline loops: CDR1 SGHTA, CDR2 FQGNSA. CDR3 length: 15 residues. The CDR3 DNA follows: TGTGCCAGCACCACAGGGGCGGGAGGGGCCAACGTCCTGACTTTC. Protein product: CASTTGAGGANVLTF.

This clonotype has a count of ten or more. The rearrangement uses TRBV29-1 and TRBJ2-2; D is perhaps TRBD1 or TRBD2 (5 bases each). This CDR3 is built from 13 residues. Trimming removed 4 bases from V and 3 bases from J, with 9 bases in between. Germline values: CDR1 SQVTM, CDR2 ANQGSEA. CDR3 bases: TGCAGCGTTGCCGAGGGGTACACCGGGGAGCTGTTTTTT. Its translation: CSVAEGYTGELFF.

The V call is TRBV28, the J call TRBJ2-4; tentatively, D is TRBD1 (5 bases). The germline CDR1 and CDR2 sequences are MDHEN and SYDVKM. The CDR3 length is 16 residues. The V and J ends lost 2 bases and 0 bases respectively, with 11 bases between them. The CDR3 spells CASSLPAGLAKNIQYF. CDR3 DNA: TGTGCCAGCAGTTTACCCGCAGGGCTAGCCAAAAACATTCAGTACTTC.

This clonotype was observed many times. CDR3 region: CASSEYGQLYNEQFF. DNA of the CDR3: TGTGCCAGCAGTGAGTACGGTCAACTTTACAATGAGCAGTTCTTC. This chain links TRBV6-1 with TRBJ2-1; D is uncertain. The CDR3 has 15 residues. Deletions cut 3 bases from V and 4 bases from J, with 13 bases between. Germline CDR1 MNHNS, CDR2 SASEGT.

The chain employs TRBV13 and TRBJ2-3, with 12 positions matching TRBD2. Germline CDR1 is PRHDT and CDR2 is FYEKMQ (reference sequence). The CDR3 spans 16 residues. V was clipped by 5 bases and J by 6 bases; unmatched bases: 9. The DNA for the CDR3 is TGTGCCAGCAGCGCCAGACTAGCGGGAGTAACCGATACGCAGTATTTT. It is translated as CASSARLAGVTDTQYF.

This clonotype occurred many times. DNA for the CDR3: TGCGCCAGCAGCTATGGGACAGGGGGCGGTGAGCAGTTCTTC. Protein product: CASSYGTGGGEQFF. This sequence joins TRBV5-1 and TRBJ2-1, with 12 bases matching TRBD1. CDR1 and CDR2 from the germline V gene are SGHRS and YFSETQ. This CDR3 region has 14 residues. V shed 3 bases, J shed 9 bases, and the junction held 4 bases outside the gene matches.